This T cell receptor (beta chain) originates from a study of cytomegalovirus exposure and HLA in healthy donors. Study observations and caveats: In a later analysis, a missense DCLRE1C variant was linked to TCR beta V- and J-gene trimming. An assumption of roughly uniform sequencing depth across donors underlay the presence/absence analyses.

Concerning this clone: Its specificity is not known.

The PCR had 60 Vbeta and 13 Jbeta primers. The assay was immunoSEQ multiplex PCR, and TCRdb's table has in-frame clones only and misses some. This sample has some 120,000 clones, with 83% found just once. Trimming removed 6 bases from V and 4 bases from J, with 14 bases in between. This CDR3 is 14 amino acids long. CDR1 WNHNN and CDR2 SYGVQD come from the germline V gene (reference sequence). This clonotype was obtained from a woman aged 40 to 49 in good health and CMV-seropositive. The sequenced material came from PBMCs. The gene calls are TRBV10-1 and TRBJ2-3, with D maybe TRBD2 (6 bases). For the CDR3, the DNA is TGCGCCAGCAGCCCGGCGGGGCGGGCAGATACGCAGTATTTT. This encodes CASSPAGRADTQYF.